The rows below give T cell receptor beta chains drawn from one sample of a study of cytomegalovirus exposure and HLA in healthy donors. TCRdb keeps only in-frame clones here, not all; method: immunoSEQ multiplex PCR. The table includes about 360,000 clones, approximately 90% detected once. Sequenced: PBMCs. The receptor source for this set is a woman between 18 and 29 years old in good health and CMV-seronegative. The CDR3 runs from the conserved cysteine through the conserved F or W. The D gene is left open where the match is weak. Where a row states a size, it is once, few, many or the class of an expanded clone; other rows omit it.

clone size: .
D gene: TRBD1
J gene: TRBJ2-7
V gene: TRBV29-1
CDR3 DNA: TGCAGCGTTACCCGACAGGGGGAGCAGTACTTC
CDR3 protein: CSVTRQGEQYF

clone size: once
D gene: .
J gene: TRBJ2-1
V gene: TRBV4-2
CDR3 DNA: TGTGCCAGCAGCCAAGATTTCGGCGGGGTGTACAATGAGCAGTTCTTC
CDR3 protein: CASSQDFGGVYNEQFF

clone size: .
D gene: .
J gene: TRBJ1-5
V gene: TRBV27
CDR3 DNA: TGTGCCAGCAGCGACAGTCCTGATAGCAATCAGCCCCAGCATTTT
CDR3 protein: CASSDSPDSNQPQHF

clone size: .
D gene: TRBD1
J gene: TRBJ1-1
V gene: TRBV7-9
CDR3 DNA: TGTGCCAGCAGCGCGGACAGGGGGCAAGCTTTCTTT
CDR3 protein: CASSADRGQAFF

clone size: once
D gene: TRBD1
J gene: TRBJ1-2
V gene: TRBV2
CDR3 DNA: TGTGCCAGCAGTACGACAGGGGGCTTGGGCTATGGCTACACCTTC
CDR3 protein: CASSTTGGLGYGYTF

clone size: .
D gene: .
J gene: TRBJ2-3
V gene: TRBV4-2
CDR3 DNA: TGTGCCAGCAGCCGCGGGACTGCCGGCACAGATACGCAGTATTTT
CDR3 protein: CASSRGTAGTDTQYF

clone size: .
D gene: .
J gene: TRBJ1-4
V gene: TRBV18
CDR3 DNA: TGTGCCAGCTCACCGAGTACAGGGGAAAAACTGTTTTTT
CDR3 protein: CASSPSTGEKLFF

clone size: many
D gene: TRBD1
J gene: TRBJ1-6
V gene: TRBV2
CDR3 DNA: TGTGCCAGCAGTCCACAAGGGACAGGGGGCGCCGGTGTAAATTCACCCCTCCACTTT
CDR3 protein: CASSPQGTGGAGVNSPLHF

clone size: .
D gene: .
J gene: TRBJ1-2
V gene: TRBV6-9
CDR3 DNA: TGTGCCAGAAGTTATTTCGGGTTTCTTAAGTATGGCTACACCTTC
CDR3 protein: CARSYFGFLKYGYTF

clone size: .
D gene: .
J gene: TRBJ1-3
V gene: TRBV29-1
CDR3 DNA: TGCAGCGCCCTTCAGGGGACCTCTGGAAACACCATATATTTT
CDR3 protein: CSALQGTSGNTIYF

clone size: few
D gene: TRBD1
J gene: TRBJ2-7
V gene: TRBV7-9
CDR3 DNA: TGTGCCAGCAGCCCGCCTCAGGGGGCGGAAGAGCAGTACTTC
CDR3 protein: CASSPPQGAEEQYF

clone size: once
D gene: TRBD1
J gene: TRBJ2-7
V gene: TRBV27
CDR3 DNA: TGTGCCAGCAGTTTCACAGGGGCGGCCTACGAGCAGTACTTC
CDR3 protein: CASSFTGAAYEQYF

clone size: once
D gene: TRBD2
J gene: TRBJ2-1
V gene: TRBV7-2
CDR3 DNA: TGTGCCAGCAGGCCGACTAGCGGGAAATTCTATGAGCAGTTCTTC
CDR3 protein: CASRPTSGKFYEQFF

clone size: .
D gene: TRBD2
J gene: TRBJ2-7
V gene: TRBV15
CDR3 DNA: TGTGCCACCAGCAGAACAACTAGCGGGATCTACGAGCAGTACTTC
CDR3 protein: CATSRTTSGIYEQYF

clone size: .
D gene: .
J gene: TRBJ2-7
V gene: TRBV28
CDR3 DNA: TGTGCCAGCAGCCAAGACAGGGAGGTAGACGAGCAGTACTTC
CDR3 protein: CASSQDREVDEQYF

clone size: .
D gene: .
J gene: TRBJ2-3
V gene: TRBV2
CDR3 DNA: TGTGCCAGCAGCGAAGTAGACTGGTCCGGAAGCACAGATACGCAGTATTTT
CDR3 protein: CASSEVDWSGSTDTQYF

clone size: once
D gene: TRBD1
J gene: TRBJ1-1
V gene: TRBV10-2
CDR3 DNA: TGCGCCAGCAGTGATTCCACAGGGGGGTTCAGAACTGAAGCTTTCTTT
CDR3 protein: CASSDSTGGFRTEAFF

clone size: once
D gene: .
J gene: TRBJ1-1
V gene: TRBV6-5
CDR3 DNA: TGTGCCAGCAGTTATGGGGAGGTGAACACTGAAGCTTTCTTT
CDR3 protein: CASSYGEVNTEAFF

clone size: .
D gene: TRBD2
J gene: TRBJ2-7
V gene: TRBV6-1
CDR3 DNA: TGTGCCAGCAGTGAGACTGGGGGGGGTGGCTACGAGCAGTACTTC
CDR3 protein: CASSETGGGGYEQYF

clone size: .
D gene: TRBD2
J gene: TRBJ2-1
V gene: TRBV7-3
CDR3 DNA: TGTGCCAGCAGCTTAACGCCCCCCGCGGGAGGGCGCAATGAGCAGTTCTTC
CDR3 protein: CASSLTPPAGGRNEQFF

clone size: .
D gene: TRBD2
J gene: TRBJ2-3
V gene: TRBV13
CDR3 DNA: TGTGCCAGCTCCGATGGCGTAGCGGGGTCCACAGATACGCAGTATTTT
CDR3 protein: CASSDGVAGSTDTQYF

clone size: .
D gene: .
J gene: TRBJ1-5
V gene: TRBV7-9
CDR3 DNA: TGTGCCAGCAGCCAGGGACTGAGCAATCAGCCCCAGCATTTT
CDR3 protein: CASSQGLSNQPQHF

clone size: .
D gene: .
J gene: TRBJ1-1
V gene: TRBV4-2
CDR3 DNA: TGTGCCAGCAGCCCCCCTGTTCCGGGCACTGAAGCTTTCTTT
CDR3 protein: CASSPPVPGTEAFF

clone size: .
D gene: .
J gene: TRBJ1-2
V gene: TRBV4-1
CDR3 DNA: TGCGCCAGCAGCCAAGGGCAACAGGGACCCTATGGCTACACCTTC
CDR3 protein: CASSQGQQGPYGYTF

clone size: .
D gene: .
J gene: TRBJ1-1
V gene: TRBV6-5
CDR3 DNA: TGTGCCAGCAGCCTGGGAGGGGGGCACACTGAAGCTTTCTTT
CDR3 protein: CASSLGGGHTEAFF

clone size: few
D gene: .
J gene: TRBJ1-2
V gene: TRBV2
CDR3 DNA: TGTGCCAGCGGAGGACAGAATGGCTACACCTTC
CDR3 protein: CASGGQNGYTF

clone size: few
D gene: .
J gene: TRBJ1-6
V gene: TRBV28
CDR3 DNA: TGTGCCAGCATTCGGGGGTCCTCAAGGGATTCACCCCTCCACTTT
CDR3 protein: CASIRGSSRDSPLHF

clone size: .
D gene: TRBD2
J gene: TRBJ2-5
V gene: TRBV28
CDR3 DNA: TGTGCCAGCAGTTTCGAGCGGGAGCAAGAGACCCAGTACTTC
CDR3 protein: CASSFEREQETQYF

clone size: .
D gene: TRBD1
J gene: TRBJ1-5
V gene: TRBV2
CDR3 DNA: TGTGCCAGCAGGGGACAGGGGGTTCAGCCCCAGCATTTT
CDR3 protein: CASRGQGVQPQHF

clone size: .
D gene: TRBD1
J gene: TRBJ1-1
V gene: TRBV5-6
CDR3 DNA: TGTGCCAGCAGACAACGGGACAGGGATAGCACTGAAGCTTTCTTT
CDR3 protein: CASRQRDRDSTEAFF

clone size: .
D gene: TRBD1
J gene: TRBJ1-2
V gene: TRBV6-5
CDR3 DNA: TGTGCCAGCAGTTATAGGGGACAGACCGTCTATGGCTACACCTTC
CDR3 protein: CASSYRGQTVYGYTF

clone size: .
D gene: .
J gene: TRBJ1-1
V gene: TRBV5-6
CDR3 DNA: TGTGCCAGCAGCTTAAACCGACTTAACACTGAAGCTTTCTTT
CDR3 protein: CASSLNRLNTEAFF

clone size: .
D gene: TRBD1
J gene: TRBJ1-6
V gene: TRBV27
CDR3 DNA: TGTGCCAGCAGCTCGGGACAGTCCAATTCACCCCTCCACTTT
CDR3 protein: CASSSGQSNSPLHF

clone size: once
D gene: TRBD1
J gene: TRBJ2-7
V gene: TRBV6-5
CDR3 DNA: TGTGCCAGCAGTCCAGGGGGAACCTACGAGCAGTACTTC
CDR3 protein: CASSPGGTYEQYF

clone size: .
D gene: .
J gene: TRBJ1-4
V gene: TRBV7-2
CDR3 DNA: TGTGCCAGCAGACTAACCACAAATGAAAAACTGTTTTTT
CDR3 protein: CASRLTTNEKLFF

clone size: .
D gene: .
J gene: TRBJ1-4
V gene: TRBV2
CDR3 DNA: TGTGCCAGCAATCGCGACAGCGAAAAACTGTTTTTT
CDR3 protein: CASNRDSEKLFF

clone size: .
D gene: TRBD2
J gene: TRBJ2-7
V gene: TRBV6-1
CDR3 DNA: TGTGCCAGCAGTGAGTTTAGGGACTATTCATCCTACGAGCAGTACTTC
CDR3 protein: CASSEFRDYSSYEQYF

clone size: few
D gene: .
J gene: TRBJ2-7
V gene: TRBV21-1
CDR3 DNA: TGTGCCAGCAGCAAAAATGGAGTCGAGCAGTACTTC
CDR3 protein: CASSKNGVEQYF

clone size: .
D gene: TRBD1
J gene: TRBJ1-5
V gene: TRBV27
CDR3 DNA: TGTGCCAGCAGTTTATTTTCGGGACAGGGGGCTGTCAATCAGCCCCAGCATTTT
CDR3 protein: CASSLFSGQGAVNQPQHF

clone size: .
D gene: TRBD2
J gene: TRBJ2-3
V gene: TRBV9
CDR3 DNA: TGTGCCAGCAGCCGACTAGCGGATACGCAGTATTTT
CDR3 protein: CASSRLADTQYF

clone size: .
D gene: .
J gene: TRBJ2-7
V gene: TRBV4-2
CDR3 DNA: TGTGCCAGCAGCCAAGAAGGGAGGCCCTCGGGGAACGAGCAGTACTTC
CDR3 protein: CASSQEGRPSGNEQYF

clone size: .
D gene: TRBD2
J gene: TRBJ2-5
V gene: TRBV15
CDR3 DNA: TGTGCCACCAGCAGAGATCTTGGGCGGGGAGGGCAAGAGACCCAGTACTTC
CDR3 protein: CATSRDLGRGGQETQYF

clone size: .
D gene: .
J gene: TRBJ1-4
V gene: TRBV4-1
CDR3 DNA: TGCGCCAGCAGCCAACGACAGATTAATGAAAAACTGTTTTTT
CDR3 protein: CASSQRQINEKLFF

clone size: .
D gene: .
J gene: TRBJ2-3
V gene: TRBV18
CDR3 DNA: TGTGCCAGCTCACCTCCAGGCCAGCGGGTCACAGATACGCAGTATTTT
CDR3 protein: CASSPPGQRVTDTQYF

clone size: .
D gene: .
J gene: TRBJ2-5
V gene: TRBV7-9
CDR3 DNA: TGTGCCAGCAGCTTAGGGGTAGCCAAGGGGGAAGAGACCCAGTACTTC
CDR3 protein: CASSLGVAKGEETQYF

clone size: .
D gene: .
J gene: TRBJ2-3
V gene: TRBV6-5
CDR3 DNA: TGTGCCAGCAGTCCCGGTCCCCACAGCTCTGATACGCAGTATTTT
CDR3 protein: CASSPGPHSSDTQYF

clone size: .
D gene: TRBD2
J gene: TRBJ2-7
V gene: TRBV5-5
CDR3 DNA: TGTGCCAGCAGCTTGTGGGCGAGCGGGGACGCCTCCTACGAGCAGTACTTC
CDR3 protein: CASSLWASGDASYEQYF

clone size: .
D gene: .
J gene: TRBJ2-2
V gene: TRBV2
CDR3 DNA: TGTGCCAGCAGTGTTCAATCCGGTCCCGGGGAGCTGTTTTTT
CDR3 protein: CASSVQSGPGELFF